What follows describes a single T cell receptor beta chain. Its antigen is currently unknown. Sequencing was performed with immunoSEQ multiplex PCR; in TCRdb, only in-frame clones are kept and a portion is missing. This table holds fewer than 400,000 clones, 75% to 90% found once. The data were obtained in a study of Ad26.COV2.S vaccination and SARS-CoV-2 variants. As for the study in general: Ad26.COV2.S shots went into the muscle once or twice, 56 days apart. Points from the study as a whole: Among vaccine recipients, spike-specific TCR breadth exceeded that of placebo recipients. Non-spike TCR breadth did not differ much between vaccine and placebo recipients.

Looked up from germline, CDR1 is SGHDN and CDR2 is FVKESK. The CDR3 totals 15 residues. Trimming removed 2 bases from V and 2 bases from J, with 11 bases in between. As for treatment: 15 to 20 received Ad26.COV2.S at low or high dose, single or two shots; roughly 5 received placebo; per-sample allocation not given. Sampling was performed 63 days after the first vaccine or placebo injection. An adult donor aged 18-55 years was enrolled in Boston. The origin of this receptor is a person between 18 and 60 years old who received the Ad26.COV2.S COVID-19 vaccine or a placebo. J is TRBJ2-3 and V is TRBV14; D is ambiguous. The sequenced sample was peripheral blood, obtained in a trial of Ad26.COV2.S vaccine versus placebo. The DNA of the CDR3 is TGTGCCAGCAGCCAAATCGCCGGTTACACAGATACGCAGTATTTT. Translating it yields CASSQIAGYTDTQYF.